The 19 T cell receptor beta chains in this list originate from one sample, sequenced in a study of CD8 T cells in Susac syndrome. Reverse transcription of about 0.5 to 1 ug RNA used random hexamers. TCRdb itself ran the immunoSEQ multiplex PCR reads through MiXCR, one entry per CDR3 protein. The table has about 120,000 distinct CDR3 sequences, 90% to 95% seen once. The sample comprised CD8+ T cells from PBMCs. The receptors come from a human donor with Susac syndrome.

CDR3: CASSASLGGSNEQFF. The CDR3 DNA reads TGTGCCAGCAGCGCCTCACTAGGAGGCTCGAATGAGCAGTTCTTC. This chain joins TRBV6-4 and TRBJ2-1; D is perhaps TRBD2 (5 bases). The CDR3 spans 15 residues. Germline V CDR1 and CDR2: MRHNA, SNTAGT. V was pared by 6 bases and J by 7 bases, with 19 bases between.

V is TRBV9 and J is TRBJ1-2; D not resolved. The CDR3 has 15 residues. CDR1 is SGDLS and CDR2 is YYNGEE in the germline V gene. Trimming shortened V by 3 bases and J by 2 bases, and 14 bases separated the two germline ends. CDR3 amino acids: CASSGTRDVNYGYTF. CDR3 nucleotides: TGTGCCAGCAGCGGTACCCGCGACGTGAACTATGGCTACACCTTC.

The genes are TRBV25-1 and TRBJ1-2; no definite D call. CDR1 MGHDK and CDR2 SYGVNS come from the germline V gene. This CDR3 is 13 amino acids long. Trimming shortened V by 4 bases and J by 2 bases, and 8 bases separated the two germline ends. The CDR3 reads CASSGSGNYGYTF. As DNA, the CDR3 is TGTGCCAGCAGTGGATCAGGCAACTATGGCTACACCTTC.

V is TRBV30 and J is TRBJ2-7, with 10 bases that match TRBD2. V gave up 5 bases and J gave up 2 bases; unmatched junction bases: 9. The CDR3 is made up of 15 amino acids. Germline V CDR1 and CDR2: GTSNPN, SVGIG (reference sequence). CDR3: CAWESGTSAPYEQYF. CDR3 sequence (DNA): TGTGCCTGGGAATCCGGGACTAGCGCGCCCTACGAGCAGTACTTC.

The chain couples TRBV5-1 to TRBJ2-5, with a tentative D call TRBD1 (5 bases). Germline CDR1 is SGHRS and CDR2 is YFSETQ. V lost 0 bases and J 2 bases, leaving 17 bases between the germline ends. The CDR3 covers 17 residues. CDR3 nucleotides: TGCGCCAGCAGCTTGGCCGGTCAGGGCTCCTTTCAAGAGACCCAGTACTTC. Protein sequence: CASSLAGQGSFQETQYF.

The J gene is TRBJ2-5, the V gene TRBV7-9, with a possible D match to TRBD2 (5 bases). The length of the CDR3 is 13 residues. Trimming removed 5 bases at V and 5 bases at J, with 12 bases between. Per the germline V gene, CDR1 is SEHNR and CDR2 is FQNEAQ (reference sequence). The chain's CDR3 is CASSTGLIETQYF. DNA for the CDR3: TGTGCCAGCAGCACCGGACTTATTGAGACCCAGTACTTC.

The chain employs TRBV4-1 and TRBJ2-7, with D perhaps TRBD1 (7 bases). Trimming took 4 bases from V and 6 from J, leaving 16 bases between them. This CDR3 comprises 14 residues. The germline CDR1 and CDR2 sequences are MGHRA and YSYEKL. The CDR3 nucleotides are TGCGCCAGCAGCCCCGGGGGACAGCTCGGCGAGCAGTACTTC. Encoded protein: CASSPGGQLGEQYF.

The V and J genes are TRBV12-3 or TRBV12-4 and TRBJ1-6, with D unresolved. Trimming took off 3 bases at V and 0 bases at J, with 6 bases between the two ends. The CDR3 sequence is 15 residues long. CDR3 region: CASSLGSSYNSPLHF. The CDR3 nucleotides read TGTGCCAGCAGTTTGGGAAGCTCCTATAATTCACCCCTCCACTTT.

CDR3 coding DNA: TGTGCCAGCCGGGACAGGGGGATTTCACCCCTCCACTTT. It yields the protein CASRDRGISPLHF. V is TRBV27 and J is TRBJ1-6, with 11 nucleotides matching TRBD1. The germline gives CDR1 MNHEY, CDR2 SMNVEV (reference sequence). The CDR3 consists of 13 residues. Trimming removed 8 bases from V and 9 bases from J; junction bases left unmatched: 3.

The rearrangement links TRBV6-1 to TRBJ2-7, with TRBD1 matching over 7 bases. Germline-derived CDR1 and CDR2 are MNHNS and SASEGT. Unmatched junction bases numbered 5, after V lost 6 bases and J lost 3 bases. The CDR3 runs to 13 residues. CDR3 sequence (DNA): TGTGCCAGCAGACCAGGGACAGTCTACGAGCAGTACTTC. It encodes CASRPGTVYEQYF.

The chain uses TRBV7-2 and TRBJ2-3; 8 nucleotides agree with TRBD2. CDR1 is SGHTA, CDR2 FQGNSA, per germline. CDR3 length: 19 residues. V shed 4 bases and J 0 bases; nucleotides not matched to a gene: 15. CDR3 in amino acids: CASSSRGSGTSVSTDTQYF. The CDR3 DNA is TGTGCCAGCAGCTCTAGGGGTAGCGGGACATCTGTGAGCACAGATACGCAGTATTTT. Full variable domain (rest looked up from reference TRBV7-2 and TRBJ2-3): GAGVSQSPSNKVTEKGKDVELRCDPISGHTALYWYRQSLGQGLEFLIYFQGNSAPDKSGLPSDRFSAERTGGSVSTLTIQRTQQEDSAVYLCASSSRGSGTSVSTDTQYFGPGTRLTVL.

The chain joins TRBV5-1 to TRBJ1-2, with TRBD1 identical over 8 bases. Germline CDR1 SGHRS, CDR2 YFSETQ. The ends lost 4 bases at V and 7 bases at J; junction bases unmatched: 12. The CDR3 spans 15 residues. The CDR3 loop reads CASSDAGGEAVGYTF. The CDR3 coding sequence is TGCGCCAGCAGCGACGCAGGGGGCGAAGCGGTTGGCTACACCTTC.

The chain employs TRBV6-2 or TRBV6-3 and TRBJ2-3; TRBD1 might be the D (6 bases). The CDR3 consists of 15 residues. Per germline, CDR1 MNHEY and CDR2 SVGEGT. Trimming shortened V by 2 bases and J by 3 bases, and 12 bases separated the two germline ends. Written as DNA, the CDR3 is TGTGCCAGCAGTTACCGGACAGAGATAACAGATACGCAGTATTTT. It yields the protein CASSYRTEITDTQYF.

V usage is TRBV30 and J usage is TRBJ2-5, with D tentatively TRBD1 (5 bases). The CDR3 extends over 14 amino acids. Germline V gene lookup returns CDR1 GTSNPN and CDR2 SVGIG (reference sequence). V lost 3 bases and J 0 bases, leaving 11 bases between the germline ends. CDR3 residues: CAWSLDTYQETQYF. DNA for the CDR3: TGTGCCTGGAGCCTGGACACGTACCAAGAGACCCAGTACTTC.

This rearrangement joins TRBV6-2 or TRBV6-3 to TRBJ2-1; D unresolved. Trimming took 7 bases from V and 0 from J, leaving 19 bases between them. The CDR3 covers 17 residues. Germline V gives CDR1 MNHEY, CDR2 SVGEGT. CDR3 in DNA: TGTGCCAGCACCCAACCTGAAGGTCGTGACTCCTACAATGAGCAGTTCTTC. Amino acids: CASTQPEGRDSYNEQFF.

The chain employs TRBV30 and TRBJ1-2; D possibly corresponds to TRBD1 (6 bases). The CDR3 consists of 12 residues. V lost 5 bases to trimming and J lost 4 bases, with 11 bases between them. Germline V CDR1 and CDR2: GTSNPN, SVGIG (reference sequence). The CDR3: CAWEQGVYGYTF. DNA of the CDR3: TGTGCCTGGGAACAGGGAGTCTATGGCTACACCTTC.

The gene calls are TRBV6-5 and TRBJ1-2; no reliable D call. The germline gives CDR1 MNHEY, CDR2 SVGAGI. CDR3 length: 13 amino acids. Trimming shortened V by 8 bases and J by 0 bases, and 10 bases separated the two germline ends. CDR3 loop: CASGRLANYGYTF. The CDR3 DNA is TGTGCCAGCGGTAGACTAGCTAACTATGGCTACACCTTC.

The gene calls are TRBV4-1 and TRBJ2-3; D is uncertain. The V end lost 5 bases, the J end lost 4 bases, and 19 bases lay between the germline ends. Germline-derived CDR1 and CDR2 are MGHRA and YSYEKL. This CDR3 has 16 amino acids. The CDR3 protein is CASSEDPGPTADTQYF. CDR3 DNA: TGCGCCAGCAGCGAGGACCCGGGCCCGACGGCAGATACGCAGTATTTT.

The rearrangement joins TRBV6-2 or TRBV6-3 to TRBJ2-1; 8 bases match TRBD2. Germline V gene data show CDR1 as MNHEY and CDR2 as SVGEGT. Unmatched junction bases numbered 12, after V lost 5 bases and J lost 6 bases. CDR3 length: 16 amino acids. DNA for the CDR3: TGTGCCAGCAGTCGTGGGGTTGGCGGGAGGTTCAATGAGCAGTTCTTC. Amino acids: CASSRGVGGRFNEQFF.